Included here is one TCR beta chain sequence, with context. What it binds is unknown. This specimen belongs to a study of cytomegalovirus exposure and HLA in healthy donors. General observations from the study: A later examination showed that TCR association rates differed by HLA locus, with DRB1 most and HLA-C fewest. In vitro confirmation showed three CMV-associated chains to be CMV antigen specific. Analyses of presence and absence presupposed an approximately uniform sequencing depth across donors. In an earlier analysis, most TCR beta V segments were productive about 90% or about 30% of the time.

The PCR contained 60 Vbeta and 13 Jbeta primers. Sequenced by immunoSEQ multiplex PCR; TCRdb stores in-frame clones only, minus some. The table shows more than 150,000 clones, with 65% to 90% occurring only once. The clonotype originates from a woman between 45 and 60 years old in good health and CMV-seropositive. The sequencing input was PBMCs.

CDR3 region: CASPTTTGELFF. The CDR3 coding sequence is TGTGCCAGCCCCACAACGACCGGGGAGCTGTTTTTT. The V gene is TRBV5-8, the J gene TRBJ2-2, with D unclear. This CDR3 spans 12 amino acids. V gave up 7 bases and J gave up 5 bases, with 9 bases separating them. Per the germline V gene, CDR1 is SGHTS and CDR2 is YDEGEE.